The entry that follows covers one T cell receptor beta chain sequence. Attached unique molecular identifiers marked individual cDNA molecules. One entry per CDR3 protein results from TCRdb running MiXCR on the 5' RACE reads. The data show tens of thousands of distinct CDR3 sequences, 9.4% seen once. This entry belongs to a study of early T cells in non-severe SARS-CoV-2 infection. V gave up 3 bases and J gave up 8 bases, with 10 bases separating them. The CDR3 extends over 12 amino acids. Germline V gene data show CDR1 as GTSNPN and CDR2 as SVGIG (reference sequence). The source material was whole blood, sampled at baseline. The rearrangement uses TRBV30 and TRBJ1-4; D not resolved. The receptor's source is an adult who was a healthcare worker with PCR-confirmed SARS-CoV-2 infection or an uninfected control (not recorded which). CDR3 protein: CAWSATREKLFF. The CDR3 nucleotides are TGTGCCTGGAGCGCAACCCGGGAAAAACTGTTTTTT.